The rows below give T cell receptor beta chains drawn from one sample of a study of identical twins. Each CDR3 protein is one row after TCRdb ran MiXCR on the 5' RACE reads. The profile shows about 460,000 distinct CDR3 sequences, approximately 15% of them singletons. The data also belong to a second study, concerning yellow fever vaccine responses in identical twins.

Sequenced material: CD4+ T cells sorted from blood. The receptors were gathered from a woman under 30 in good health. CDR3s include the opening cysteine and the closing phenylalanine or tryptophan. D genes are given only for firm matches. Clone size appears in some rows only: once, few, many, or a class for an expanded clone.

V gene	D gene	clone size	J gene	CDR3 DNA	CDR3 protein
TRBV25-1	NA	NA	TRBJ2-7	TGTGCCAGCAGCGTAAGATCACAGGTCTACGAGCAGTACTTC	CASSVRSQVYEQYF
TRBV5-1	NA	few	TRBJ2-1	TGCGCCAGCAGCTTGCCACCCCCAGACAACAATGAGCAGTTCTTC	CASSLPPPDNNEQFF
TRBV10-3	NA	NA	TRBJ1-4	TGTGCCATCAGCGATACCTCAACTAATGAAAAACTGTTTTTT	CAISDTSTNEKLFF
TRBV29-1	NA	NA	TRBJ2-7	TGCAGCGTTGTAGGGGATGGACGCTCCTACGAGCAGTACTTC	CSVVGDGRSYEQYF
TRBV6-2/TRBV6-3	NA	NA	TRBJ1-1	TGTGCCAGCACTGACAGTAACACTGAAGCTTTCTTT	CASTDSNTEAFF
TRBV10-1	TRBD2	many	TRBJ2-1	TGCGCCAGCAGTGGGTCCGGGACTAGCGAAATCGCGCAGTTCTTC	CASSGSGTSEIAQFF
TRBV5-1	TRBD1	few	TRBJ2-5	TGCGCCAGCAGCTTGGCTCGTGGCAGGGGGCTCGTAACGCCGTTAGAGACCCAGTACTTC	CASSLARGRGLVTPLETQYF
TRBV6-5	TRBD1	NA	TRBJ1-2	TGTGCCAGCAGGACAGGGTATGGCTACACCTTC	CASRTGYGYTF
TRBV2	TRBD1	many	TRBJ1-1	TGTGCCAGCACTCATGGGACAGCCATGAACACTGAAGCTTTCTTT	CASTHGTAMNTEAFF
TRBV24-1	NA	few	TRBJ1-1	TGTGCCACCAGTGAAGGCCGTGAAGCTTTCTTT	CATSEGREAFF
TRBV12-3/TRBV12-4	TRBD2	many	TRBJ2-5	TGTGCCAGCAGTTTGGCGGGAGTCCGAGAGACCCAGTACTTC	CASSLAGVRETQYF
TRBV12-3/TRBV12-4	TRBD1	NA	TRBJ2-3	TGTGCCAGCAGTTTAACAGGGGTCGATACGCAGTATTTT	CASSLTGVDTQYF
TRBV11-3	NA	NA	TRBJ2-1	TGTGCCAGCAGCAATCAGGGCCATGAGCAGTTCTTC	CASSNQGHEQFF
TRBV24-1	NA	many	TRBJ1-5	TGTGCCACCAGTGATGTGAATCAGCCCCAGCATTTT	CATSDVNQPQHF
TRBV5-4	TRBD2	NA	TRBJ2-2	TGTGCCAGCAGTCCCGGGACTAGCGGGGGGGCGCGGGAGCTGTTTTTT	CASSPGTSGGARELFF
TRBV5-6	TRBD1	NA	TRBJ2-1	TGTGCCAGCAGCTCTGGACAGGGGGGCGTCTTC	CASSSGQGGVF
TRBV3-1	NA	many	TRBJ2-7	TGTGCCAGCAGCCAAGGTGGTGGGAGCTCCTACGAGCAGTACTTC	CASSQGGGSSYEQYF
TRBV28	TRBD1	NA	TRBJ2-7	TGTGCCAGCAGTTCTCACGGGACAGGGAGCTACGAGCAGTACTTC	CASSSHGTGSYEQYF
TRBV2	TRBD2	many	TRBJ2-2	TGTGCCAGCAGTGCTAGCGGGGGAAACACCGGGGAGCTGTTTTTT	CASSASGGNTGELFF
TRBV20-1	TRBD1	few	TRBJ2-3	TGCAGTGCCGGGGACAGGACGAGCACAGATACGCAGTATTTT	CSAGDRTSTDTQYF
TRBV20-1	NA	few	TRBJ1-1	TGCAGTGCTAGAGGCGACACTGAAGCTTTCTTT	CSARGDTEAFF
TRBV4-3	NA	NA	TRBJ2-5	TGCGCCAGCAGCCAAGGGGGACTTGTCCAAGAGACCCAGTACTTC	CASSQGGLVQETQYF
TRBV10-1	NA	few	TRBJ1-1	TGCGCCAGCAGTCGGTCTGACTGGAAGAAGGGAGCTTTCTTT	CASSRSDWKKGAFF
TRBV16	TRBD1	NA	TRBJ2-7	TGTGCCAGCAGCCAATCGTTGTTGGGCAGGGGGAACGACGAGCAGTACTTC	CASSQSLLGRGNDEQYF
TRBV20-1	NA	many	TRBJ2-7	TGCAGTGCTAGAGATTGGGGGACATCTTCCTACGAGCAGTACTTC	CSARDWGTSSYEQYF
TRBV9	NA	few	TRBJ2-5	TGTGCCAGCAGCCAGAGCCAGGGTAAAGAGACCCAGTACTTC	CASSQSQGKETQYF
TRBV11-2	TRBD2	NA	TRBJ2-1	TGTGCCAGCAGCTTGGACCGGCCGGGACTAGCGGGGGGGCGGAACAATGAGCAGTTCTTC	CASSLDRPGLAGGRNNEQFF
TRBV6-5	NA	few	TRBJ2-1	TGTGCCAGCAGTTACCCGTCGGCAACCGGCAATGAGCAGTTCTTC	CASSYPSATGNEQFF
TRBV4-2	NA	NA	TRBJ2-3	TGTGCCAGCAGCCAAGTCCGCGGGACTAGCACAGATACGCAGTATTTT	CASSQVRGTSTDTQYF
TRBV4-1	NA	NA	TRBJ2-7	TGCGCCAGCAGCCAAGATGTGGGGGGGCTCTACGAGCAGTACTTC	CASSQDVGGLYEQYF
TRBV18	NA	NA	TRBJ2-3	TGTGCCAGCTCACGATCACGCGGGAAGGGCACAGATACGCAGTATTTT	CASSRSRGKGTDTQYF
TRBV11-2	NA	NA	TRBJ2-3	TGTGCCAGCAGACCAGGTGTTCTCTCCCTCACAGATACGCAGTATTTT	CASRPGVLSLTDTQYF
TRBV12-3/TRBV12-4	NA	few	TRBJ1-2	TGTGCCAGCAGTCTCAACCGGGGCTACACCTTC	CASSLNRGYTF
TRBV3-1	NA	few	TRBJ2-2	TGTGCCAGCAGCCAAGTTGTCTTAAGCACCGGGGAGCTGTTTTTT	CASSQVVLSTGELFF
TRBV29-1	TRBD1	NA	TRBJ2-5	TGCAGCGGAAAAGACAGGGGGAGGCAAGAGACCCAGTACTTC	CSGKDRGRQETQYF
TRBV27	TRBD1	few	TRBJ1-2	TGTGCCAGCAGTGTACGGACAGGGCTCTTTGGCTACACCTTC	CASSVRTGLFGYTF
TRBV5-4	NA	few	TRBJ1-2	TGTGCCAGCAGCTTGGGAGGGTACACCGTTAATGGCTACACCTTC	CASSLGGYTVNGYTF
TRBV6-5	TRBD2	few	TRBJ2-7	TGTGCCAGCAGTTACTTGGGACTAGGACCTGAGCAGTACTTC	CASSYLGLGPEQYF